The following is a TCR beta chain sequence with its context. Ten or more counts support this clonotype. Its antigen remains unidentified. It has no much larger one-base neighbor in the sample; base qualities were not kept. This entry belongs to a study of CD8 T cells in ankylosing spondylitis (dated by TCRdb to the late 2010s). At the level of the whole study: T cell receptor beta repertoires were profiled in healthy donors and ankylosing spondylitis patients so that disease-linked TCR variants could be found. In total, the full study cohort was made up of roughly 110 healthy donors and 25 ankylosing spondylitis patients. Peripheral blood samples were taken, and synovial fluid was additionally collected from ankylosing spondylitis patients.

Broad study findings and their caveats: Some motif variants were previously reported in synovial fluid and blood of reactive arthritis patients, suggesting common disease-initiation mechanisms. A CD8+ phenotype was shown by the disease-linked clones, which were found at relatively low frequencies in peripheral blood. The disease-linked clones were reported to be significantly enriched in matched synovial fluid samples from ankylosing spondylitis patients. A TCR beta motif of about 8 highly homologous amino acid variants appeared characteristic of blood from ankylosing spondylitis patients.

The sequencing machine was an Illumina HiSeq 2500. TCR beta libraries were prepared by quantitative 5'-RACE with molecular barcodes. The paper's processing steps were these. Disease-linked TCR variants were identified with a new computational method built on a probabilistic model of VDJ rearrangement. Starting from the raw public reads, TCRdb applied fastp trimming at Q25, assembled clones with MiXCR and retained in-frame beta chains. One record per CDR3 amino acid sequence lists the most common genes and DNA. Clone size and V and J calls follow TCRdb, not the original study. The sample profile shows about 500,000 distinct CDR3 sequences; over 4% of them were found once. Of the sample, around 3.6% falls within the top ten clones. CDR1 SGHRS and CDR2 YFSETQ were looked up in the germline V gene. The CDR3 sequence holds 12 residues, the cysteine and phenylalanine included. Of the read, only the CDR3 DNA is kept; its 36 bases are in frame from base 1. V is clipped by 3 bases and J by 5 bases, and the sequence between their germline boundaries is 8 bases long.

The sequence links TRBV5-1 to TRBJ1-1; the D gene identity is not certain. What was sequenced was blood, either unsorted or a sorted T cell fraction (not recorded which). The TCR comes from a male donor with ankylosing spondylitis. This receptor carries the CDR3 CASSSLSTEAFF. The DNA sequence reads TGCGCCAGCAGCTCTCTTTCTACTGAAGCTTTCTTT.